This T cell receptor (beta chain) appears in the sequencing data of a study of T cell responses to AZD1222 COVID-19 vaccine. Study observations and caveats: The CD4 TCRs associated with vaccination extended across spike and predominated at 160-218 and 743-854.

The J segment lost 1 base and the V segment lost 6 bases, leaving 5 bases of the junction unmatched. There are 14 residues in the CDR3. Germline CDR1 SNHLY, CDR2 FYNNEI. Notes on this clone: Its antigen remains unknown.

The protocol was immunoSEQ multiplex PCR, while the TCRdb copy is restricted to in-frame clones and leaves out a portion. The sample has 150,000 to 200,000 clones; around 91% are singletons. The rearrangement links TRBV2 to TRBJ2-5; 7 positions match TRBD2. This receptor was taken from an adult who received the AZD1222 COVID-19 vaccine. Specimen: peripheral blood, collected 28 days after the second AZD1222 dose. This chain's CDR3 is CASRETSAQETQYF. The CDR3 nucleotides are TGTGCCAGCAGGGAAACTAGCGCCCAAGAGACCCAGTACTTC.